This TCR beta chain was identified in a study of blood T cell repertoires in COVID-19. The assay was immunoSEQ multiplex PCR, and TCRdb's table has in-frame clones only and misses some. Of 250,000 to 300,000 clones in the sample, 70% to 90% were seen once. V was pared by 3 bases and J by 13 bases, with 16 bases between. The CDR3 is 13 residues long. From germline, CDR1 is SGHNT and CDR2 YENEEA. This chain uses TRBV11-3 with TRBJ1-3; tentative D call: TRBD1 (6 bases). The sequence was obtained from a man in his sixties who had recovered from COVID-19. What was sequenced was peripheral blood. The CDR3 nucleotides read TGTGCCAGCAGCTTGGGCCAACAGGGATCAATATATTTT. This encodes CASSLGQQGSIYF.